This T cell receptor beta chain was obtained from a study of T-cell memory formation after mild COVID-19 (dated by TCRdb to the early 2020s). Some background on the complete study: Most TCR sequence clusters were specific to one of the two donors. T-cell clones expanding and contracting after mild COVID-19 in a couple of donors were tracked by longitudinal TCRalpha and TCRbeta repertoire sequencing. Two young, previously healthy adult volunteers, one female and one male, were included in the cohort. Here is what the overall study found, with its caveats: SARS-CoV-2 specificity was not confirmed for the second-wave clones peaking on day 37. From day 15 to 85, contracting clones showed balanced CD4/CD8 phenotypes, whereas a second wave of clones that expanded from day 15 to 37 leaned towards CD4+. The detection of some responding clones in pre-infection memory suggests that pre-existing cross-reactive memory T cells joined the SARS-CoV-2 response. Contracting CD4+ clones were located mainly in the CM and EM memory subsets, whereas CD8+ clones were found to be enriched in EMRA. The study covered only a couple of mild cases, and larger cohorts including severe cases with pre-infection samples were considered necessary.

The run used an Illumina NovaSeq 6000. TCRalpha and TCRbeta cDNA libraries were built by 5'RACE with constant-segment primers, adding sample barcodes and unique molecular identifiers. RNA was extracted from every sample with Trizol reagent. Library amplification was performed in two PCR steps, and a second sample barcode and Illumina TruSeq adapters were introduced in the second step. The libraries were sequenced on an Illumina NovaSeq using 2 x 150 bp paired-end reads. On the study's bioinformatics: The reads were demultiplexed and collapsed into UMI-guided consensus sequences using migec v1.2.7. Using mixcr v2.1.11, the UMI consensuses were aligned to TRA and TRB V and J templates and assembled into clonotypes. A clonotype was counted as expanded or contracted only if both edgeR and NoisET called the change significant, with noise models trained on biological replicates. For edgeR calls, the thresholds were a false discovery rate-adjusted p below 0.01 and a log2 fold-change of 1. PCA with hierarchical clustering of max-normalized trajectories of the 1000 most abundant clonotypes was used as exploratory dynamics analysis. Separately sequenced CD4+ and CD8+ repertoires were used to assign the CD4 or CD8 phenotype of responding clones. TCRdb reanalyzed the raw reads on its own, using fastp at Q25 for trimming and MiXCR for clone calling, and kept in-frame beta chains. Each record represents a unique CDR3 protein, reported with the most common genes and DNA among its rows. The V and J calls were not made by the authors but by TCRdb's processing. The sample profile shows approximately 210,000 distinct CDR3 sequences; more than 25% of them were found once. About an eighth of the sample lies in the top ten.

Ficoll-Paque density gradient centrifugation was the method used to isolate PBMCs. This clonotype was recorded a few times. No antigen is known for it. Base qualities are not at hand, and no much larger clone is one base apart. Measured from the cysteine to the phenylalanine, the CDR3 is 14 residues long. Just CDR3 DNA is preserved here, 42 bases in frame from base 1. Trimming at the junction amounts to 5 bases on V and 1 base on J, and the germline ends lie 12 bases apart. The germline V gene specifies SGHRS as CDR1 and YFSETQ as CDR2. This TCR came from an adult woman who had mild COVID-19 (a few samples of this study predate the infection). The sample titles of this study are shuffled in the database, so cell type and time point are left out; the donor was told from shared clones. The sequence joins TRBV5-1 to TRBJ1-1; the D gene identity is not certain. Specimen: PBMCs or a T cell subset sorted from them (not recorded which). The nucleotide sequence is given as TGCGCCAGCAGTAATCCGCCCGGGAACACTGAAGCTTTCTTT. This gives the protein CASSNPPGNTEAFF.